The rows below give T cell receptor beta chains drawn from one sample of a study of T cells in Graves' hyperthyroidism and ophthalmopathy. Via MiXCR, TCRdb re-called the multiplex PCR reads, giving one row per CDR3 protein. Among fewer than 300,000 distinct CDR3 sequences listed, 15% were seen once. Sequencing was carried out using blood. These receptor sequences come from a woman aged 45-60 years with Graves' hyperthyroidism that later progressed to Graves' ophthalmopathy. Each CDR3 is given with its conserved first and last residue. Each record gives: J gene, CDR3 length, D gene, V gene, clone size, CDR3 DNA, CDR3 protein. The D gene is left open where the match is weak. Not all rows give a size; the values are once, few, many and, for expanded clones, a class.

>TRBJ2-7|13|TRBD1|TRBV5-1|many
TGCGCCAGCAGCGCCGTAACAGGGGCCGAGCAGTACTTC
CASSAVTGAEQYF
>TRBJ2-1|14|TRBD2|TRBV5-1|many
TGCGCCAGCAGCTTGCCACGGGGGGACAATGAGCAGTTCTTC
CASSLPRGDNEQFF
>TRBJ1-5|16|TRBD1|TRBV28|many
TGTGCCAGCAGTTTGGGGGGGACAGGGGGTCGTCAGCCCCAGCATTTT
CASSLGGTGGRQPQHF
>TRBJ1-5|18|.|TRBV20-1|few
TGCAGTGCTAGAGTCCGTACTGATTCCTTCTATGGCAATCAGCCCCAGCATTTT
CSARVRTDSFYGNQPQHF
>TRBJ2-5|15|.|TRBV29-1|many
TGCAGCGTTGAATCTTTCGTGGGGCTCCAAGAGACCCAGTACTTC
CSVESFVGLQETQYF
>TRBJ1-5|14|.|TRBV2|.
TGTGCCAGCAGTGTAAGGCAGCCAAATCAGCCCCAGCATTTT
CASSVRQPNQPQHF
>TRBJ2-6|18|TRBD2|TRBV28|many
TGTGCCAGCAGTTTCCTAGCGGGAGTTCGGTCCGGGGCCAACGTCCTGACTTTC
CASSFLAGVRSGANVLTF
>TRBJ2-3|12|.|TRBV11-3|many
TGTGCCAGCAGCTTAGCCGAAGATACGCAGTATTTT
CASSLAEDTQYF
>TRBJ1-5|15|.|TRBV2|many
TGTGCCAGCACTTCGGGGAGGCGCGGGAATCAGCCCCAGCATTTT
CASTSGRRGNQPQHF
>TRBJ2-7|15|.|TRBV6-1|few
TGTGCCAGCAGTGAAAACGGGGGCAGGACCTACGAGCAGTACTTC
CASSENGGRTYEQYF
>TRBJ1-3|15|.|TRBV5-5|.
TGTGCCAGCAGCTTGTCCGGCGGTTCCGGAAACACCATATATTTT
CASSLSGGSGNTIYF
>TRBJ1-3|14|TRBD1|TRBV5-1|many
TGCGCCAGCAGCGACAGGGGATCCGGAAACACCATATATTTT
CASSDRGSGNTIYF
>TRBJ2-6|15|TRBD1|TRBV28|few
TGTGCCAGCAGACAAAAGGGGGCTTGGGCCAACGTCCTGACTTTC
CASRQKGAWANVLTF
>TRBJ2-3|15|TRBD2|TRBV11-2|many
TGTGCCAGCAGCCTAGGGCGGGGGTCGGCAGATACGCAGTATTTT
CASSLGRGSADTQYF
>TRBJ2-7|13|.|TRBV6-1|many
TGTGCCAGCAGAAGGGGGTTCAACTACGAGCAGTACTTC
CASRRGFNYEQYF
>TRBJ2-2|16|.|TRBV5-8|.
TGTGCCAGCAGCTTGTTAGCGGCTCGGGGCACCGGGGAGCTGTTTTTT
CASSLLAARGTGELFF
>TRBJ1-3|14|.|TRBV7-6|many
TGTGCCAGCAGCTTGACCTTCCAGGGAAACACCATATATTTT
CASSLTFQGNTIYF
>TRBJ2-1|15|.|TRBV28|.
TGTGCCAGCTCACCTCCGGGGAGCTCCTACAATGAGCAGTTCTTC
CASSPPGSSYNEQFF
>TRBJ2-5|16|TRBD1|TRBV7-2|.
TGTGCCAGCAGCCAAGCCGGGACAGGGCCCCAAGAGACCCAGTACTTC
CASSQAGTGPQETQYF
>TRBJ2-3|13|TRBD2|TRBV10-3|.
TGTGCCATCGAGGGCGGGAGGGGGGATATGCAGTATTTT
CAIEGGRGDMQYF
>TRBJ1-5|15|.|TRBV10-2|few
TGCGCCAGCAGTGTGGTAAAGGGGATGGATCAGCCCCAGCATTTT
CASSVVKGMDQPQHF
>TRBJ2-1|15|TRBD2|TRBV2|many
TGTGCCAGCGACGGACTAGCGGGAGGGAACAATGAGCAGTTCTTC
CASDGLAGGNNEQFF
>TRBJ2-5|16|TRBD1|TRBV7-9|.
TGTGCCAGCAGCTCCCCGGGACAGGGAGCGAAAGAGACCCAGTACTTC
CASSSPGQGAKETQYF
>TRBJ2-1|14|.|TRBV24-1|.
TGCGCCACCAGTGATACCGGGAGTTTCAATGAGCAGTTCTTC
CATSDTGSFNEQFF
>TRBJ1-1|14|.|TRBV7-8|many
TGTGCCAGCAGCTTAGTAGTGGGCTCCACTGAAGCTTTCTTT
CASSLVVGSTEAFF
>TRBJ1-2|13|TRBD1|TRBV7-9|many
TGTGCCAGCAGCATGGGGACAGGCTATGGCTACACCTTC
CASSMGTGYGYTF
>TRBJ2-3|15|TRBD1|TRBV28|many
TGTGCCACCCTACACGGGACAGGGAGGCCAGATACGCAGTATTTT
CATLHGTGRPDTQYF
>TRBJ2-3|15|.|TRBV11-2|many
TGTGCCAGCAGCTTAGCGGACCTGAAAGGGGTTACGCAGTATTTT
CASSLADLKGVTQYF
>TRBJ2-4|14|.|TRBV20-1|many
TGCAGTGCTAGAGATGGGGCGGAGGAAAACATTCAGTACTTC
CSARDGAEENIQYF
>TRBJ2-5|13|TRBD1|TRBV3-1|many
TGTGCCAGCAGCCAAAGGACAGGGGAGACCCAGTACTTC
CASSQRTGETQYF
>TRBJ1-2|14|TRBD1|TRBV19|many
TGTGCCAGCCGGACAGGGGGCTCGAACTATGGCTACACCTTC
CASRTGGSNYGYTF
>TRBJ1-5|14|TRBD1|TRBV10-3|.
TGTGCCACACAGGGGGCGGGTAGCAATCAGCCCCAGCACTTT
CATQGAGSNQPQHF
>TRBJ1-1|13|TRBD1|TRBV29-1|many
TGCAGCGTTGGTTTGGGACAGGGTACGGATGCTTTCTTT
CSVGLGQGTDAFF
>TRBJ2-7|13|TRBD2|TRBV30|.
TGTGCCTGGCGACTAGCGCGCTCCTACGAGCAGTACTTC
CAWRLARSYEQYF
>TRBJ2-5|15|.|TRBV7-8|many
TGTGCCAGCAGCCCCTCCCTGCGGATCCAAGAGACCCAGTACTTC
CASSPSLRIQETQYF
>TRBJ1-1|16|TRBD1|TRBV12-3/TRBV12-4|many
TGTGCCAGCAGCCGCTACAGGGGACTCATGAACACTGAAGCTTTCTTT
CASSRYRGLMNTEAFF
>TRBJ2-1|15|TRBD2|TRBV11-2|many
TGTGCCAGCAGCCTGACTAGCGCGGGGGGCTACGAGCAGTTCTTC
CASSLTSAGGYEQFF
>TRBJ2-7|15|TRBD1|TRBV11-2|many
TGTGCCAGCAGCTCCATCCGGGACAGATCCTACGAGCAGTACTTC
CASSSIRDRSYEQYF
>TRBJ1-3|15|TRBD1|TRBV28|many
TGTGCCAGCAGTTTTAGGGACAGGGCTGGAAACACCATATATTTT
CASSFRDRAGNTIYF
>TRBJ1-1|12|.|TRBV20-1|.
TGCAGTGCTAGCCACTTGGGGGCTGAAGCTTTCTTT
CSASHLGAEAFF
>TRBJ2-1|15|TRBD2|TRBV3-1|many
TGTGCCAGCAGCCAAGAGACTAGCAGATACAATGAGCAGTTCTTC
CASSQETSRYNEQFF
>TRBJ2-5|15|.|TRBV5-1|.
TGCGCCAGCAGCTTGTCTGGCAGGGGAGAAGAGACCCAGTACTTC
CASSLSGRGEETQYF
>TRBJ1-2|15|.|TRBV28|many
TGTGCCAGCAGTTTCAATCAGGCGGAGCTCTATGGCTACACCTTC
CASSFNQAELYGYTF
>TRBJ1-2|15|.|TRBV11-2|many
TGTGCCAGCAGCAGCCTCAGGAACCTCGCCTCGGGCTACACCTTC
CASSSLRNLASGYTF
>TRBJ2-1|15|TRBD2|TRBV28|.
TGTGCCAGCACGGAACTAGCGGGCTCCTACAATGAGCAGTTCTTC
CASTELAGSYNEQFF
>TRBJ1-4|15|.|TRBV3-1|many
TGTGCCAGCAGCCCCTTGGGGGGATCGGTTGAAAAACTGTTTTTT
CASSPLGGSVEKLFF
>TRBJ1-1|13|.|TRBV6-1|.
TGTGCCAGCATGAGGGGGGGGGCAGATAGGCCTTTCTTT
CASMRGGADRPFF
>TRBJ2-3|19|TRBD2|TRBV2|many
TGTGCCAGCAGTGTTTACTTAGCGGGAGGGGGGCTACGCACAGATACGCAGTATTTT
CASSVYLAGGGLRTDTQYF
>TRBJ2-2|15|TRBD2|TRBV10-1|.
TGCGCCAGCAGTGCTCTAGCGGGAAAAACCGGGGAGCTGTTTTTT
CASSALAGKTGELFF
>TRBJ1-1|15|.|TRBV18|few
TGTGCCAGCTCACCAAAGAGGGGGAGAAGTGCTGAAGCTTTCTTT
CASSPKRGRSAEAFF
>TRBJ2-7|15|.|TRBV2|many
TGTGCCAGCATCCAGGGACCTCAAGGTACCTACGAGCAGTACTTC
CASIQGPQGTYEQYF
>TRBJ2-1|19|TRBD2|TRBV11-3|many
TGTGCCAGCAGCTCCCGACTAGCGGGAGGGTCGAGCTCCTACAATGAGCAGTTCTTC
CASSSRLAGGSSSYNEQFF
>TRBJ2-7|15|.|TRBV6-6|few
TGTGCCAGCAGTTACTCCAGTAGTAGGACCTACGAGCAGTACTTC
CASSYSSSRTYEQYF
>TRBJ2-3|13|.|TRBV29-1|.
TGCAGCGTTGAACCCGCCCTAGCAGATACGCAGTATTTT
CSVEPALADTQYF
>TRBJ2-1|15|TRBD2|TRBV7-9|.
TGTGCCAGCAGCGCCCCAGGACTAGCGGCCAATGAGCAGTTCTTC
CASSAPGLAANEQFF
>TRBJ2-1|15|TRBD2|TRBV3-1|few
TGTGCCAGCAGCCCCCTTCTAGCGGGGTACAATGAGCAGTTCTTC
CASSPLLAGYNEQFF
>TRBJ2-1|19|TRBD2|TRBV5-1|.
TGTGCCAGCAGCTTGCTCGGACTAGCGGGAGCTTCCTCCTACAATGAGCAGTTCTTC
CASSLLGLAGASSYNEQFF
>TRBJ1-2|14|.|TRBV20-1|many
TGCAGTGCTATACAGGGCAGTAGGGGCTATGGCTACACCTTC
CSAIQGSRGYGYTF